A selection of T cell receptor beta chains follows, all from one sample in a study of T-cell memory formation after mild COVID-19. Each CDR3 protein is one row after TCRdb ran MiXCR on the 5' RACE reads. Among approximately 250,000 distinct CDR3 sequences listed, around 15% were seen once. Sequencing input: PBMCs or a T cell subset sorted from them (not recorded which). These receptors all come from a man younger than 35 who had mild COVID-19 (a few samples of this study predate the infection). Cell type and time point are not known. CDR3s include the opening cysteine and the closing phenylalanine or tryptophan. The D gene is left open where the match is weak. The size field is filled for only some rows; it gives once, few, many or a size class.

>TRBV20-1|TRBJ2-3|TRBD2|.
TGCAGTGCTACTAGCGGCCCTCGGGCAGATACGCAGTATTTT
CSATSGPRADTQYF
>TRBV10-3|TRBJ2-1|TRBD2|few
TGTGCCATCAGACTAGCGGGGGGGAATGAGCAGTTCTTC
CAIRLAGGNEQFF
>TRBV4-2|TRBJ2-2|.|few
TGTGCCAGCAGCCAATTTCTTGAAGACACCGGGGAGCTGTTTTTT
CASSQFLEDTGELFF
>TRBV7-9|TRBJ2-1|TRBD1|many
TGTGCCAGCAGAGGGGACAGTTACAATGAGCAGTTCTTC
CASRGDSYNEQFF
>TRBV12-3/TRBV12-4|TRBJ2-6|.|.
TGTGCCAGCGCCCTGACTCTGGGGGCGACCGGGGCCAACGTCCTGACTTTC
CASALTLGATGANVLTF
>TRBV7-9|TRBJ2-2|.|.
TGTGCCAGCAGCTCTCTCGGACGGACCTCGAACACCGGGGAGCTGTTTTTT
CASSSLGRTSNTGELFF
>TRBV5-1|TRBJ2-1|TRBD2|few
TGCGCCAGCAGCTGGAAACAAACTAGCGGGGGGTCGAATGAGCAGTTCTTC
CASSWKQTSGGSNEQFF
>TRBV4-1|TRBJ1-1|.|few
TGCGCCAGCAGCCAAGAGGCCCTGAACACTGAAGCTTTCTTT
CASSQEALNTEAFF
>TRBV4-3|TRBJ2-6|.|.
TGCGCCAGCAGTTCGGGCGGGGCTCGCTCTGGGGCCAACGTCCTGACTTTC
CASSSGGARSGANVLTF
>TRBV4-1|TRBJ2-1|.|few
TGCGCCAGCAGCCACCCCGGTAGGGGCCGGGGCAATGAGCAGTTCTTC
CASSHPGRGRGNEQFF
>TRBV2|TRBJ2-1|TRBD1|.
TGTGCCAGCAGGAACAGGGGAAACAATGAGCAGTTCTTC
CASRNRGNNEQFF
>TRBV4-1|TRBJ2-2|.|many
TGCGCCAGCAGCCAAACCGATACCGGGGAGCTGTTTTTT
CASSQTDTGELFF
>TRBV3-1|TRBJ2-5|.|.
TGTGCCAGCAGCCAAGGCGGTAGCGTAGAGACCCAGTACTTC
CASSQGGSVETQYF
>TRBV7-3|TRBJ1-2|.|few
TGTGCCAGCAGTCCCGGGGACTCCGGCTATTCCTACACCTTC
CASSPGDSGYSYTF
>TRBV5-1|TRBJ2-2|.|.
TGCGCCAGCAGCTTGGCGGTTCCTAGGGTGGGGACCACCGGGGAGCTGTTTTTT
CASSLAVPRVGTTGELFF
>TRBV4-3|TRBJ2-1|TRBD2|many
TGCGCCAGCAGCCAAGATCGCTCTAGCGGTGGGAATGAGCAGTTCTTC
CASSQDRSSGGNEQFF
>TRBV7-2|TRBJ2-2|.|few
TGTGCCAGCAGTCGTACATGGTCCTACGGGGAGCTGTTTTTT
CASSRTWSYGELFF
>TRBV20-1|TRBJ2-7|TRBD1|few
TGCAGTGCTCCATCCCCTCGACAGGGGGGCGAGCAGTACTTC
CSAPSPRQGGEQYF
>TRBV6-5|TRBJ2-2|TRBD1|few
TGTGCCAGCAGGCTACAGGGGGCGATCGGGGAGCTGTTTTTT
CASRLQGAIGELFF
>TRBV4-3|TRBJ2-1|.|few
TGCGCCAGCAGCCAAGATTGGCAGGGGGGCAATGAGCAGTTCTTC
CASSQDWQGGNEQFF
>TRBV7-9|TRBJ1-1|.|.
TGTGCCAGCAGCCCCGGGACACCGAGGAGCACTGAAGCTTTCTTT
CASSPGTPRSTEAFF
>TRBV5-1|TRBJ1-2|.|.
TGCGCCAGCAGCGATTTACAACCGGGACAAGGGCCCTATGGCTACACCTTC
CASSDLQPGQGPYGYTF
>TRBV7-9|TRBJ1-4|.|few
TGTGCCAGCAGCTCTACCCGGGGAGTACGAAATGAAAAACTGTTTTTT
CASSSTRGVRNEKLFF
>TRBV6-1|TRBJ2-1|TRBD2|few
TGTGCCAGCAGTGAATTAGCGGGGGGGCCCAATGAGCAGTTCTTC
CASSELAGGPNEQFF
>TRBV6-6|TRBJ1-1|.|.
TGTGCCAGCAGTTCCCATGCAGGGAACACTGAAGCTTTCTTT
CASSSHAGNTEAFF
>TRBV12-3/TRBV12-4|TRBJ1-5|TRBD1|few
TGTGCCAGCAGTACGTTGACAGGGGGTTTGAGCAATCAGCCCCAGCATTTT
CASSTLTGGLSNQPQHF
>TRBV13|TRBJ2-1|.|.
TGTGCCAGCAGCGACACTCACACTTTATGGGATGAGCAGTTCTTC
CASSDTHTLWDEQFF
>TRBV18|TRBJ2-2|TRBD1|.
TGTGCCAGCTCACCCACTACAGGGGACGGGGAGCTGTTTTTT
CASSPTTGDGELFF
>TRBV7-2|TRBJ2-1|TRBD2|many
TGTGCCAGCAGCTTACCCCCTAGCGGGGGTGAGCAGTTCTTC
CASSLPPSGGEQFF
>TRBV7-6|TRBJ2-1|.|.
TGTGCCAGCAGTCGACGGCCTTTAGGGGTCTCCTACAATGAGCAGTTCTTC
CASSRRPLGVSYNEQFF
>TRBV4-1|TRBJ2-7|TRBD1|.
TGCGCCAGCAGCCGACGACAGGGATTTCCCTACGAGCAGTACTTC
CASSRRQGFPYEQYF
>TRBV4-2|TRBJ2-5|TRBD2|.
TGTGCCAGCAGCCAAGATCAAATTAGCGGGGTGGGGCAGACCCAGTACTTC
CASSQDQISGVGQTQYF
>TRBV15|TRBJ1-5|.|.
TGTGCCACCAGCATCCCCACAGCCCCCTATCAGCCCCAGCATTTT
CATSIPTAPYQPQHF
>TRBV5-6|TRBJ1-5|TRBD1|.
TGTGCCAGCAGCATACCGGGACAGAGCAATCAGCCCCAGCATTTT
CASSIPGQSNQPQHF
>TRBV6-5|TRBJ2-2|TRBD2|.
TGTGCCAGGCGACTAGCGGGGGGCGCGAACACCGGGGAGCTGTTTTTT
CARRLAGGANTGELFF
>TRBV7-8|TRBJ1-2|.|few
TGTGCCAGCAGCTCCACTCCGGGCGGTGGCTACACCTTC
CASSSTPGGGYTF
>TRBV6-2/TRBV6-3|TRBJ2-6|.|many
TGTGCCAGCAGCCCGTCGTCCTCTGGGGCCAACGTCCTGACTTTC
CASSPSSSGANVLTF
>TRBV29-1|TRBJ2-1|TRBD2|many
TGCAGCGTTGTGACTAGCGGCTACAATGAGCAGTTCTTC
CSVVTSGYNEQFF
>TRBV20-1|TRBJ1-1|.|.
TGCAGTGCTCGGTGGGGGACAAGGAACACTGAAGCTTTCTTT
CSARWGTRNTEAFF
>TRBV12-3/TRBV12-4|TRBJ2-7|TRBD2|few
TGTGCCAGCAGGGTTAGCGGGGGCACCTACGAGCAGTACTTC
CASRVSGGTYEQYF
>TRBV5-5|TRBJ1-1|.|.
TGTGCCAGCAGCCCCCTTGTTAGCATCTCCACTGAAGCTTTCTTT
CASSPLVSISTEAFF
>TRBV5-1|TRBJ2-5|.|many
TGCGCCAGCAGCTTTAAAGAGACCCAGTACTTC
CASSFKETQYF
>TRBV2|TRBJ1-4|TRBD1|.
TGTGCCAGCGGTCCGGGACAGGTTAATGAAAAACTGTTTTTT
CASGPGQVNEKLFF
>TRBV7-2|TRBJ2-1|TRBD2|.
TGTGCCAGCAGCCCCGGGACTAGCGGCCTCAATGAGCAGTTCTTC
CASSPGTSGLNEQFF
>TRBV29-1|TRBJ2-2|TRBD1|few
TGCAGCGTTTGTTGGCCTGCGGGACAGGGGGCCCTCGGGGAGCTGTTTTTT
CSVCWPAGQGALGELFF
>TRBV24-1|TRBJ2-1|TRBD2|few
TGTGCCACCAGTGATACGGGGGGGCCAGGGGATGAGCAGTTCTTC
CATSDTGGPGDEQFF
>TRBV6-5|TRBJ1-1|.|.
TGTGCCAGTACAGGCCCCGGGTACACTGAAGCTTTCTTT
CASTGPGYTEAFF
>TRBV4-1|TRBJ2-1|.|many
TGCGCCAGCAGCCAAGGGGGGCGAAGGGGAGCCTCCTACAATGAGCAGTTCTTC
CASSQGGRRGASYNEQFF
>TRBV6-2/TRBV6-3|TRBJ2-3|TRBD1|few
TGTGCCAGCAGCTGGGACAGGTACACAGATACGCAGTATTTT
CASSWDRYTDTQYF
>TRBV9|TRBJ2-7|.|.
TGTGCCAGCAGCGTAGAAGCGGGTGATACTTACGAGCAGTACTTC
CASSVEAGDTYEQYF
>TRBV7-9|TRBJ1-2|.|few
TGTGCCAGCAGACCCCTGGACCCTGCTGGCTACACCTTC
CASRPLDPAGYTF
>TRBV6-6|TRBJ2-6|.|few
TGTGCCAGCAGTAGGGCAAACTCTGGGGCCAACGTCCTGACTTTC
CASSRANSGANVLTF
>TRBV4-2|TRBJ1-1|TRBD1|.
TGTGCCAGCAGCCGGAAGACAGGGCTCATGAACACTGAAGCTTTCTTT
CASSRKTGLMNTEAFF
>TRBV5-1|TRBJ1-1|TRBD1|.
TGCGCCAGCAGCTTAGGGGACAGGAACACTGAAGCTTTCTTT
CASSLGDRNTEAFF
>TRBV7-8|TRBJ2-1|.|few
TGTGCCAGCAGCTTAGATGGGACAATCTCCTACAATGAGCAGTTCTTC
CASSLDGTISYNEQFF
>TRBV12-3/TRBV12-4|TRBJ1-2|TRBD1|.
TGTGCCAGCAGTTTAACAGGGGGAGTAGCTAACTATGGCTACACCTTC
CASSLTGGVANYGYTF
>TRBV12-3/TRBV12-4|TRBJ2-5|TRBD1|.
TGTGCCAGCAGCCCCGGACAGGGGGCCGGGGAGACCCAGTACTTC
CASSPGQGAGETQYF
>TRBV5-1|TRBJ2-5|.|many
TGCGCCAGCAGCTTCAGCGGCGGGGAAGAGACCCAGTACTTC
CASSFSGGEETQYF
>TRBV27|TRBJ2-1|.|many
TGTGCCAGCCGCAGGGTCGGGCAGCAGTTCTTC
CASRRVGQQFF
>TRBV11-3|TRBJ2-5|.|.
TGTGCCAGCAGTTTTAGGGGGAACCAAGAGACCCAGTACTTC
CASSFRGNQETQYF